The source of this T cell receptor beta chain is a study of vaccination and CD4 T cells after COVID-19. Overall study context: The study enrolled six male and four female convalescents, two of whom were Hispanic. Drawing of post-COVID samples took place a median around 110 days after diagnosis (range 35 to 161). The cells were exposed to overlapping spike peptides originating from SARS-CoV-2, HCoV-NL63, HCoV-OC43 and HCoV-229E for stimulation. The study, taken as a whole, reports: In convalescent patients, a median about 89% of reactive clones appeared only post-vaccination.

This clonotype was counted only a few times. Antigen unknown. As to treatment: approximately nine-day PBMC culture with coronavirus spike peptide pools or control peptides (ViraFEST assay). The CDR3 has 13 amino acids. CDR1 and CDR2 from the germline V gene are DFQATT and SNEGSKA (reference sequence). The V end lost 0 bases, the J end lost 5 bases, and 8 bases lay between the germline ends. Sequenced with the Oncomine TCR Beta short-read assay was DNA taken from cultured CD4+ T cells. One entry per CDR3 protein, called by TCRdb with MiXCR from the PCR reads. The top ten clones hold 4.5% to 6.5% of a sample with approximately 20,000 distinct CDR3 sequences, approximately 38% of them seen once.

The chain is built from TRBV20-1 and TRBJ1-5; the D is unclear. Sequencing was performed on CD4+ T cells from blood, cultured in vitro, taken before SARS-CoV-2 vaccination. The receptor's source is a human donor who had recovered from COVID-19. The CDR3 here is CSARDGGDQPQHF. For the CDR3, the DNA is TGCAGTGCTAGAGATGGTGGGGATCAGCCCCAGCATTTT.